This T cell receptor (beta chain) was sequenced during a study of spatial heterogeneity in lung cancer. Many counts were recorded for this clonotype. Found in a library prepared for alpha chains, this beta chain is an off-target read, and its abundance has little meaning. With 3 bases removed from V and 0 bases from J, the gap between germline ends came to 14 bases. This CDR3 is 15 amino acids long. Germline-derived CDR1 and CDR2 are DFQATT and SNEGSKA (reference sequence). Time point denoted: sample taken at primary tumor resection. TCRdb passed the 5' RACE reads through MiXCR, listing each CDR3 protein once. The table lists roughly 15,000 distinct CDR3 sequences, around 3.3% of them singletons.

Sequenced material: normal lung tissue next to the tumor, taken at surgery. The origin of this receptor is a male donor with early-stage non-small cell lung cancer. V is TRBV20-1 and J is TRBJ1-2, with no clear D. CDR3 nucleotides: TGCAGTGCTAGTTTTTTACGAAAGTCTAACTATGGCTACACCTTC. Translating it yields CSASFLRKSNYGYTF.